The 28 T cell receptor beta chains reported below all come from one sample, sequenced in a study of T-cell reconstitution after alpha-beta-depleted transplantation in children. Study outcomes and limitations: At one year after transplant, newly produced T cells mostly accounted for T-cell counts and diversity.

The library targeted TCRbeta and was prepared with unique molecular identifiers. TCRdb re-called the PCR reads through MiXCR, storing one row per CDR3 protein. The sample has a few hundred thousand distinct CDR3 sequences; 6% to 10% are singletons. Their recognized antigens are unknown. Sequenced here: peripheral blood, sampled 360 days after TCRalphabeta/CD19-depleted stem cell transplant. These receptors came from a female patient aged 2-9 years who had a stem cell transplant for Fanconi anemia, so the T cells may come from the graft donor.

This clonotype appeared a few times. The chain combines TRBV28 with TRBJ2-7, with 8 bases aligning to TRBD1. The CDR3 is made up of 15 amino acids. The germline V gene has CDR1 MDHEN and CDR2 SYDVKM. J gave up 3 bases and V 6 bases, and 10 bases lay outside the gene matches. The CDR3 DNA reads as TGTGCCAGCAGCCGCCCGGGACAGGCGATCTACGAGCAGTACTTC. Its protein product is CASSRPGQAIYEQYF.

This clonotype was counted at least ten times. The chain has TRBV18 and TRBJ2-7, with 7 bases aligning to TRBD2. CDR1 and CDR2 from the germline V gene are KGHSH and LQKENI. The CDR3 contains 13 residues. The V gene end was trimmed by 1 base and the J gene end by 4 bases; junction bases not matched to a gene: 1. The CDR3 reads CASSPRTSYEQYF. DNA for the CDR3: TGTGCCAGCTCACCACGGACTAGTTACGAGCAGTACTTC.

This clonotype was counted a single time. The V call is TRBV6-5, the J call TRBJ1-1; TRBD1 agrees at 8 bases. The CDR3 is 15 amino acids. Germline trimming cut 2 bases from V and 1 base from J; bases unmatched to any gene: 3. The V gene's germline CDR1 is MNHEY and CDR2 SVGAGI. CDR3 sequence: CASSYDTGGNTEAFF. The CDR3 coding sequence is TGTGCCAGCAGTTACGATACAGGGGGGAACACTGAAGCTTTCTTT.

This clonotype was recorded at least ten times. The V gene is TRBV7-3, the J gene TRBJ2-3; 10 bases match TRBD1. CDR1 and CDR2 from the germline V gene are SGHTA and FQGTGA. The CDR3 consists of 16 residues. The V gene end was trimmed by 3 bases and the J gene end by 5 bases; junction bases not matched to a gene: 8. CDR3 residues: CASSLGQGKMGDTQYF. The CDR3 region has the DNA TGTGCCAGCAGCTTGGGACAGGGGAAGATGGGAGATACGCAGTATTTT. The variable domain in full, with the rest retrieved from reference TRBV7-3 and TRBJ2-3, is GAGVSQTPSNKVTEKGKYVELRCDPISGHTALYWYRQSLGQGPEFLIYFQGTGAADDSGLPNDRFFAVRPEGSVSTLKIQRTERGDSAVYLCASSLGQGKMGDTQYFGPGTRLTVL.

This clonotype was seen more than once but under ten times. V and J are TRBV18 and TRBJ2-1; D uncertain. Trimming took 1 base from V and 8 from J, leaving 12 bases between them. The CDR3 runs to 14 residues. The germline CDR1 and CDR2 sequences are KGHSH and LQKENI. The CDR3 DNA is TGTGCCAGCTCACCACTGCCGCTAGGTTATGAGCAGTTCTTC. Amino acids: CASSPLPLGYEQFF.

This clonotype was observed a handful of times. The V gene is TRBV25-1, the J gene TRBJ1-2; the D is unclear. V lost 1 base, J lost 8 bases, and 8 bases lay in between. Germline lookup yields CDR1 MGHDK and CDR2 SYGVNS. The length of the CDR3 is 12 residues. CDR3 sequence (DNA): TGTGCCAGCAGTGAATCGCGCTACGGCTACACCTTC. As protein: CASSESRYGYTF.

This clonotype occurred a few times. The chain carries TRBV10-3 and TRBJ1-2; 7 bases map to TRBD1. Losses at the gene ends were 10 bases for V and 8 bases for J; bases not matched to a gene: 13. Germline V gene data show CDR1 as ENHRY and CDR2 as SYGVKD. The CDR3 covers 13 residues. CDR3 in amino acids: CATTGERTGGYTF. The CDR3 DNA reads as TGTGCCACCACAGGGGAAAGGACGGGGGGCTACACCTTC.

This clonotype has a count of ten or more. This chain connects TRBV6-2 or TRBV6-3 to TRBJ2-1, with 12 bases identical to TRBD2. Per germline, CDR1 MNHEY and CDR2 SVGEGT. The J segment lost 9 bases and the V segment lost 2 bases, leaving 5 bases of the junction unmatched. The CDR3 extends over 15 amino acids. The CDR3, as DNA: TGTGCCAGCAGTTACGAGGGACTAGCGGGTAGTGAGCAGTTCTTC. Translated: CASSYEGLAGSEQFF.

This clonotype was recorded at least ten times. The V and J genes are TRBV5-5 and TRBJ1-1, with a weak D call TRBD1 (5 bases). The V and J ends lost 0 bases and 7 bases respectively, with 10 bases between them. CDR1 and CDR2 (germline): SGHKS, YYEKEE (reference sequence). The CDR3 spans 13 residues. This CDR3 is CASSLGVRGEAFF. The CDR3 bases are TGTGCCAGCAGCTTGGGGGTTAGGGGTGAAGCTTTCTTT.

The V and J genes are TRBV2 and TRBJ2-5; 7 bases are a match to TRBD2. This CDR3 is 14 amino acids long. With 7 bases clipped from V and 5 bases from J, the junction kept 10 bases outside the gene matches. CDR1 SNHLY and CDR2 FYNNEI come from the germline V gene. The CDR3 DNA is TGTGCCAGCAATGAGGGAGGGCAGAAGGAGACCCAGTACTTC. The encoded protein is CASNEGGQKETQYF. Using reference TRBV2 and TRBJ2-5 for the parts outside the CDR3, the full variable domain is EPEVTQTPSHQVTQMGQEVILRCVPISNHLYFYWYRQILGQKVEFLVSFYNNEISEKSEIFDDQFSVERPDGSNFTLKIRSTKLEDSAMYFCASNEGGQKETQYFGPGTRLLVL.

This clonotype was detected only a few times. V usage is TRBV7-2 and J usage is TRBJ1-2; TRBD1 is a possible D gene (6 bases). The CDR3 loop spans 14 amino acids. Germline-derived CDR1 and CDR2 are SGHTA and FQGNSA. The V end was cut by 2 bases, the J end by 9 bases, with 16 bases between. CDR3 in DNA: TGTGCCAGCAGCTTATTGGGACAAAATCCCCGCTACACCTTC. Translating it yields CASSLLGQNPRYTF.

This clonotype was detected ten times or more. This sequence joins TRBV19 and TRBJ2-1; 10 bases match TRBD1. CDR1 and CDR2 (germline): LNHDA, SQIVND (reference sequence). The junction had 5 bases not matched to a gene; V was cut back by 5 bases and J by 7 bases. The CDR3 has 14 residues. The CDR3 region is CASSAGQGGNEQFF. The CDR3 bases are TGTGCCAGTAGTGCAGGACAGGGGGGGAATGAGCAGTTCTTC.

This clonotype was seen repeatedly, ten times or more. The chain couples TRBV29-1 to TRBJ2-2; 7 bases agree with TRBD1. Trimming cost V 7 bases and J 1 base; bases outside gene matches: 6. CDR1 is SQVTM and CDR2 is ANQGSEA in the germline V gene. The CDR3 is 14 amino acids. The CDR3 DNA sequence: TGCAGCGACGGGACAGATATGAACACCGGGGAGCTGTTTTTT. As protein: CSDGTDMNTGELFF.

The V and J genes are TRBV30 and TRBJ2-2, with TRBD1 identical over 7 bases. Unmatched junction bases numbered 13, after V lost 4 bases and J lost 5 bases. The germline gives CDR1 GTSNPN, CDR2 SVGIG (reference sequence). This CDR3 spans 16 amino acids. CDR3 in DNA: TGTGCCTGGAACCGCTACGGGACAGTCGGGACCGGGGAGCTGTTTTTT. It encodes CAWNRYGTVGTGELFF.

The rearrangement links TRBV20-1 to TRBJ1-5; 7 nucleotides match TRBD1. Trimming took 6 bases from V and 1 from J; bases not matched to a gene: 3. CDR1 is DFQATT, CDR2 SNEGSKA, per germline (reference sequence). The CDR3 is 13 residues long. CDR3 region: CSATTGSNQPQHF. Here the CDR3 DNA reads TGCAGTGCCACGACAGGGAGCAATCAGCCCCAGCATTTT.

V usage is TRBV6-1 and J usage is TRBJ2-7; D tentatively fits TRBD1 or TRBD2 (6 bases each). The CDR3 is 14 residues long. V was cut by 10 bases and J by 0 bases, with 16 bases left in between. The germline V gene has CDR1 MNHNS and CDR2 SASEGT. The CDR3 sequence: CATFRGAPSYEQYF. Written as DNA, the CDR3 is TGTGCCACCTTTAGGGGGGCTCCCTCCTACGAGCAGTACTTC.

Many counts were recorded for this clonotype. This chain joins TRBV6-5 and TRBJ2-3, with 9 positions matching TRBD1. This CDR3 contains 15 residues. V shed 4 bases and J 3 bases; nucleotides not matched to a gene: 5. Germline V gene lookup returns CDR1 MNHEY and CDR2 SVGAGI. DNA for the CDR3: TGTGCCAGCAGTTCCGGGACAGGGAGTACAGATACGCAGTATTTT. This translates into CASSSGTGSTDTQYF.

This clonotype was counted ten times or more. V usage is TRBV5-1 and J usage is TRBJ2-1; either TRBD1 or TRBD2 may supply D (5 bases each). CDR3 length equals 14 residues. Trimming removed 0 bases from V and 8 bases from J, with 12 bases in between. CDR1 and CDR2 (germline): SGHRS, YFSETQ. The CDR3 DNA is TGCGCCAGCAGCTTGGGGGCCTTGGGGGATGAGCAGTTCTTC. Translated: CASSLGALGDEQFF.

This clonotype has a count of ten or more. The CDR3 region is CASSSDRGWTEAFF. The CDR3 DNA is TGTGCCAGCAGCTCGGACAGGGGATGGACTGAAGCTTTCTTT. The V call is TRBV7-9, the J call TRBJ1-1; 9 positions match TRBD1. Germline V gives CDR1 SEHNR, CDR2 FQNEAQ (reference sequence). CDR3 size: 14 residues. V was clipped by 4 bases and J by 5 bases; unmatched bases: 5.

The CDR3 coding sequence is TGTGCCAGCAGCCAAGAGGGGACTAGCGGGGGAGGATATGAGCAGTTCTTC. As protein: CASSQEGTSGGGYEQFF. The J gene is TRBJ2-1, the V gene TRBV4-2, with TRBD2 matching over 14 bases. Germline lookup yields CDR1 LGHNA and CDR2 YNFKEQ. The CDR3 loop spans 17 amino acids. V lost 0 bases to trimming and J lost 8 bases; unmatched junction nucleotides: 6.

At least ten counts were recorded for this clonotype. This chain uses TRBV20-1 with TRBJ2-7, with TRBD2 identical over 7 bases. Trimming removed 1 base from V and 5 bases from J; junction bases left unmatched: 5. This CDR3 has 13 amino acids. Per germline, CDR1 DFQATT and CDR2 SNEGSKA (reference sequence). CDR3 residues: CSARGAGEDEQYV. The CDR3 bases are TGCAGTGCTAGAGGGGCGGGGGAGGACGAGCAGTACGTC.

Note on this clonotype: A read error may be the cause here, since a much bigger clone is one base away. The chain employs TRBV5-4 and TRBJ2-3; perhaps TRBD1 as D (5 bases). This CDR3 region has 17 residues. The V end lost 1 base, the J end lost 2 bases, and 17 bases lay between the germline ends. CDR1 and CDR2 (germline): SGHNT, YYREEE (reference sequence). The CDR3 DNA reads TGTGCCAGCAGCTTGAGGTACAGGCCCATCAACACAGATACGCAGTATTTT. It specifies CASSLRYRPINTDTQYF.

The rearrangement uses TRBV14 and TRBJ1-2; D gene uncertain. Germline V gene sequence: CDR1 SGHDN, CDR2 FVKESK. V dropped 1 base and J dropped 7 bases, with 10 bases sitting between them. The CDR3 consists of 13 residues. CDR3 region: CASSQGKWRGYTF. The CDR3 DNA follows: TGTGCCAGCAGCCAAGGGAAGTGGCGTGGCTACACCTTC.

This clonotype showed up many times. V and J are TRBV12-3 or TRBV12-4 and TRBJ1-1; 7 bases are shared with TRBD1. The CDR3 has 15 residues. With V trimmed by 6 bases and J by 11 bases, 18 bases remained unmatched. CDR3 amino acids: CASRTDRRNLNGAFF. The CDR3 coding sequence is TGTGCCAGCAGAACGGACAGGCGAAACTTAAATGGGGCTTTCTTT.

Many counts were recorded for this clonotype. The chain combines TRBV5-6 with TRBJ2-5; D might be TRBD2 (5 bases). The CDR3 consists of 14 residues. Looked up from germline, CDR1 is SGHDT and CDR2 is YYEEEE. With 3 bases removed from V and 5 bases from J, the gap between germline ends came to 14 bases. The CDR3 sequence: CASSSRGPGETQYF. The CDR3 nucleotides read TGTGCCAGCAGCTCCCGAGGGCCGGGGGAGACCCAGTACTTC.

In its sample, this clonotype was seen many times. The chain employs TRBV4-1 and TRBJ2-2; D remains unclear. Trimming took 6 bases from V and 5 from J, leaving 7 bases between them. Per the germline V gene, CDR1 is MGHRA and CDR2 is YSYEKL. The CDR3 sequence is 12 residues long. This CDR3 is CASSRPTGELFF. The DNA for the CDR3 is TGCGCCAGCAGTCGACCAACCGGGGAGCTGTTTTTT.

This clonotype was recorded at least ten times. The gene calls are TRBV12-3 or TRBV12-4 and TRBJ2-3, with a possible D match to TRBD2 (6 bases). The V end lost 5 bases, the J end lost 0 bases, and 15 bases lay between the germline ends. This CDR3 has 16 residues. The CDR3: CASSPQSGTSTDTQYF. In DNA, the CDR3 is TGTGCCAGCAGTCCACAGTCGGGGACTAGCACAGATACGCAGTATTTT.

This clonotype has at least ten counts. The chain is built from TRBV9 and TRBJ2-7; perhaps TRBD1 as D (6 bases). Germline-derived CDR1 and CDR2 are SGDLS and YYNGEE. This CDR3 region has 14 residues. V lost 3 bases and J lost 7, with 17 bases in between. The CDR3 nucleotides are TGTGCCAGCAGCGAACGGGACACCATCCGTGAGCAGTACTTC. Amino acids: CASSERDTIREQYF.